The clone carrying this T cell receptor beta chain was observed a handful of times. The data stem from a study of cytomegalovirus exposure and HLA in healthy donors. There are 12 residues in the CDR3. Germline V gene sequence: CDR1 SNHLY, CDR2 FYNNEI. Trimming pared 6 bases from V and 5 bases from J, leaving 8 bases between. 13 Jbeta primers and 60 Vbeta primers were used for the PCR. Libraries were prepared by immunoSEQ multiplex PCR; TCRdb keeps only in-frame clonotypes and omits some of them. This table holds 150,000 to 200,000 clones, roughly 13% found once. The sequence came from a man in his fifties in good health and CMV-seropositive. Input material: PBMCs. The chain has TRBV2 and TRBJ1-3, with D perhaps matching TRBD1 (5 bases). In DNA form, the CDR3 reads TGTGCCAGCAGGACAGCGAGAAACACCATATATTTT. Encoded protein: CASRTARNTIYF.